This note documents a single T cell receptor beta chain sequence. Its antigen is still unknown. In the source study's methods: Out-of-frame sequences were removed, leaving some 2 million distinct TCRbeta sequences. Some clones are missing from TCRdb's copy, which holds only in-frame ones; the method was immunoSEQ multiplex PCR. That table supplies the V and J calls and clone size; D and trimming were determined from the DNA. The repertoire holds approximately 44,000 clones, with 60% to 85% as singletons. These data come from a study of memory CD4+ T cells and cytomegalovirus serostatus. Whole-study findings and limits: About 40% of the roughly 160 known CMV-associated TCRbeta sequences appeared in CD4+ memory.

The CDR3 totals 16 residues. V trimming: 3 bases; J trimming: 7 bases; junction bases outside the gene matches: 14. Germline V gives CDR1 MNHEY, CDR2 SVGAGI. The sort gate was single viable CD3+CD4+CD8-CD45RO+ cells for memory CD4+ T cells. After thawing, CD4+ T cells were positively selected. This chain links TRBV6-5 with TRBJ1-2; 7 bases agree with TRBD1. The clonotype was recovered from an adult in good health and CMV-seronegative. Sequenced: memory CD4+ T cells from blood. The CDR3 protein is CASSYYTGVIGGGYTF. The CDR3 coding sequence is TGTGCCAGCAGTTATTATACAGGGGTGATTGGCGGTGGCTACACCTTC.